These T cell receptor beta chains were read from a single sample in a study of T-cell memory formation after mild COVID-19. MiXCR, applied by TCRdb to the 5' RACE reads, yields one record per CDR3 protein. Seen here are approximately 50,000 distinct CDR3 sequences, around 9.7% observed once, and the top ten hold about an eighth. Sample: PBMCs or a T cell subset sorted from them (not recorded which). The receptor source for this set is an adult woman who had mild COVID-19 (a few samples of this study predate the infection). Cell type and time point are not known. Both conserved end residues are part of each CDR3. The order of the fields is D gene, clone size, J gene, V gene, CDR3 DNA, CDR3 protein. D genes are given only for firm matches. A row's size may be missing; if present it is once, few, many or a size class.

d_gene: NA
abundance: few
j_gene: TRBJ1-5
v_gene: TRBV13
CDR3nt: TGTGCCAGCAGCTTAGACGGAGGGGGTAGCAATCAGCCCCAGCATTTT
CDR3aa: CASSLDGGGSNQPQHF

d_gene: NA
abundance: many
j_gene: TRBJ2-7
v_gene: TRBV6-5
CDR3nt: TGTGCCAGCAGGCGAGGACACCTCCTCGCGCACGAGCAGTACTTC
CDR3aa: CASRRGHLLAHEQYF

d_gene: NA
abundance: NA
j_gene: TRBJ2-5
v_gene: TRBV5-4
CDR3nt: TGTGCCAGCAGCGCGCAAAAAGAGACCCAGTACTTC
CDR3aa: CASSAQKETQYF

d_gene: TRBD2
abundance: many
j_gene: TRBJ2-1
v_gene: TRBV7-3
CDR3nt: TGTGCCAGCAGCTTGGGATCAGCGGGGTTCAACAATGAGCAGTTCTTC
CDR3aa: CASSLGSAGFNNEQFF

d_gene: NA
abundance: NA
j_gene: TRBJ2-5
v_gene: TRBV9
CDR3nt: TGTGCCAGCAGCCGATTACAAGAGACCCAGTACTTC
CDR3aa: CASSRLQETQYF

d_gene: NA
abundance: many
j_gene: TRBJ2-1
v_gene: TRBV5-1
CDR3nt: TGCGCCAGCAGCTTGGGGCCTCAGAGCGCCCTATACAATGAGCAGTTCTTC
CDR3aa: CASSLGPQSALYNEQFF

d_gene: TRBD1
abundance: few
j_gene: TRBJ1-2
v_gene: TRBV20-1
CDR3nt: TGCAGTGCTAGATTTAGGGACAGGGGAGGGGACTATGGCTACACCTTC
CDR3aa: CSARFRDRGGDYGYTF

d_gene: TRBD1
abundance: few
j_gene: TRBJ2-1
v_gene: TRBV9
CDR3nt: TGTGCCAGCAGCGTTACAGGGGGCCCGGGCAATGAGCAGTTCTTC
CDR3aa: CASSVTGGPGNEQFF

d_gene: NA
abundance: many
j_gene: TRBJ2-1
v_gene: TRBV24-1
CDR3nt: TGTGCCACCAGTGATCCGACTAGGCCGTACAATGAGCAGTTCTTC
CDR3aa: CATSDPTRPYNEQFF

d_gene: NA
abundance: many
j_gene: TRBJ2-5
v_gene: TRBV10-3
CDR3nt: TGTGCCATCACTGGAGGCCCTGGGGAGACCCAGTACTTC
CDR3aa: CAITGGPGETQYF

d_gene: TRBD1
abundance: few
j_gene: TRBJ1-2
v_gene: TRBV7-3
CDR3nt: TGTGCCAGCAGCTTAACGACAGGGGGCGGTGGCTACACCTTC
CDR3aa: CASSLTTGGGGYTF

d_gene: TRBD1
abundance: NA
j_gene: TRBJ2-2
v_gene: TRBV7-2
CDR3nt: TGTGCCAGCAGCATGGGACAGCCCACCGGGGAGCTGTTTTTT
CDR3aa: CASSMGQPTGELFF

d_gene: NA
abundance: many
j_gene: TRBJ2-5
v_gene: TRBV7-6
CDR3nt: TGTGCCAGCAGCTTTGCTAGACAAGAGACCCAGTACTTC
CDR3aa: CASSFARQETQYF

d_gene: NA
abundance: NA
j_gene: TRBJ2-3
v_gene: TRBV7-9
CDR3nt: TGTGCCAGCAGCTTACAGGGTAGCACAGATACGCAGTATTTT
CDR3aa: CASSLQGSTDTQYF

d_gene: TRBD1
abundance: NA
j_gene: TRBJ2-7
v_gene: TRBV28
CDR3nt: TGTGCCAGCAGTCTACCGTTCGGGACAGGGGGCTACGAGCAGTACTTC
CDR3aa: CASSLPFGTGGYEQYF

d_gene: NA
abundance: once
j_gene: TRBJ2-7
v_gene: TRBV5-1
CDR3nt: TGCGCCAGCAGCTTGTCGCCAGGGGAGGCCTACGAGCAGTACTTC
CDR3aa: CASSLSPGEAYEQYF

d_gene: TRBD2
abundance: NA
j_gene: TRBJ2-2
v_gene: TRBV7-3
CDR3nt: TGTGCCAGCAGCTCGAGACTAGCGGGAGCGACCGGGGAGCTGTTTTTT
CDR3aa: CASSSRLAGATGELFF

d_gene: TRBD1
abundance: NA
j_gene: TRBJ2-5
v_gene: TRBV12-3/TRBV12-4
CDR3nt: TGTGCCAGCAGTTTTGGCCAGGGGGTGTTTGGAGAGACCCAGTACTTC
CDR3aa: CASSFGQGVFGETQYF

d_gene: TRBD2
abundance: NA
j_gene: TRBJ2-3
v_gene: TRBV7-9
CDR3nt: TGTGCCAGCAGCTTATATCCTAGCGGGAGGGAGGCAGATACGCAGTATTTT
CDR3aa: CASSLYPSGREADTQYF

d_gene: NA
abundance: medium-sized
j_gene: TRBJ2-2
v_gene: TRBV12-3/TRBV12-4
CDR3nt: TGTGCCAGCAGTTTGGGACAGAACACCGGGGAGCTGTTTTTT
CDR3aa: CASSLGQNTGELFF

d_gene: TRBD2
abundance: NA
j_gene: TRBJ2-1
v_gene: TRBV6-2/TRBV6-3
CDR3nt: TGTGCCAGCTCGATAAGGGGACGACGGGAGGCATCCTACAATGAGCAGTTCTTC
CDR3aa: CASSIRGRREASYNEQFF

d_gene: NA
abundance: many
j_gene: TRBJ2-3
v_gene: TRBV27
CDR3nt: TGTGCCAGCAGTTTAACGGGAGTGTTAGATACGCAGTATTTT
CDR3aa: CASSLTGVLDTQYF

d_gene: NA
abundance: NA
j_gene: TRBJ1-5
v_gene: TRBV12-3/TRBV12-4
CDR3nt: TGTGCCAGCAGTTTAGCTAACAGCAATCAGCCCCAGCATTTT
CDR3aa: CASSLANSNQPQHF

d_gene: NA
abundance: NA
j_gene: TRBJ2-3
v_gene: TRBV6-6
CDR3nt: TGTGCCAGCGGGGGCCCAGATACGCAGTATTTT
CDR3aa: CASGGPDTQYF

d_gene: NA
abundance: many
j_gene: TRBJ2-5
v_gene: TRBV5-1
CDR3nt: TGCGCCAGCAGCTTGTCACAGCCCCGGGAGACCCAGTACTTC
CDR3aa: CASSLSQPRETQYF

d_gene: TRBD2
abundance: few
j_gene: TRBJ2-7
v_gene: TRBV20-1
CDR3nt: TGCAGTGTGAGGGAGGGGTACGAGCAGTACTTC
CDR3aa: CSVREGYEQYF

d_gene: NA
abundance: many
j_gene: TRBJ1-5
v_gene: TRBV15
CDR3nt: TGTGCCACCAGCAGAGATCGGGGGGGCGGTCAGCCCCAGCATTTT
CDR3aa: CATSRDRGGGQPQHF

d_gene: TRBD2
abundance: many
j_gene: TRBJ2-1
v_gene: TRBV20-1
CDR3nt: TGCAGTGCTCAACTAGCGGCCTACAATGAGCAGTTCTTC
CDR3aa: CSAQLAAYNEQFF

d_gene: NA
abundance: NA
j_gene: TRBJ2-7
v_gene: TRBV19
CDR3nt: TGTGCCAGTAGTGTGGGACGTGACTCCTACGAGCAGTACTTC
CDR3aa: CASSVGRDSYEQYF

d_gene: NA
abundance: NA
j_gene: TRBJ2-7
v_gene: TRBV30
CDR3nt: TGTGCCTGGAGTGAGGGGGGGCCCCCCACCTACGAGCAGTACTTC
CDR3aa: CAWSEGGPPTYEQYF

d_gene: TRBD1
abundance: NA
j_gene: TRBJ1-5
v_gene: TRBV5-1
CDR3nt: TGCGCCAGCAGCTCCGGACAGGGGAATCAGCCCCAGCATTTT
CDR3aa: CASSSGQGNQPQHF

d_gene: NA
abundance: NA
j_gene: TRBJ2-4
v_gene: TRBV4-2
CDR3nt: TGTGCCAGCAGCCAACTAGCCAAAAACATTCAGTACTTC
CDR3aa: CASSQLAKNIQYF

d_gene: NA
abundance: NA
j_gene: TRBJ1-2
v_gene: TRBV7-8
CDR3nt: TGTGCCAGCAGCTGGGCCGCGGACTATGGCTACACCTTC
CDR3aa: CASSWAADYGYTF

d_gene: TRBD1
abundance: many
j_gene: TRBJ1-2
v_gene: TRBV5-1
CDR3nt: TGCGCCAGCAGCGGGGGCGGACAGGGCTATGGCTACACCTTC
CDR3aa: CASSGGGQGYGYTF

d_gene: NA
abundance: few
j_gene: TRBJ2-7
v_gene: TRBV7-2
CDR3nt: TGTGCCAGCAGCTTACGGGGGGCGCAGTACGAGCAGTACTTC
CDR3aa: CASSLRGAQYEQYF

d_gene: NA
abundance: NA
j_gene: TRBJ2-7
v_gene: TRBV5-4
CDR3nt: TGTGCCAGCAGCTTGGCGGGGACTTTCTACGAGCAGTACTTC
CDR3aa: CASSLAGTFYEQYF

d_gene: NA
abundance: NA
j_gene: TRBJ1-2
v_gene: TRBV15
CDR3nt: TGTGCCACCAGCAGAGATGAGACAGGCGCCATGGGGGGCTACACCTTC
CDR3aa: CATSRDETGAMGGYTF

d_gene: TRBD1
abundance: NA
j_gene: TRBJ1-2
v_gene: TRBV5-8
CDR3nt: TGTGCCAGCAGCTTGGATCGACAGGGATACTATGGCTACACCTTC
CDR3aa: CASSLDRQGYYGYTF

d_gene: TRBD2
abundance: many
j_gene: TRBJ2-4
v_gene: TRBV29-1
CDR3nt: TGCAGCGTTGAAGTGGGAGGGTTAGCCAAAAACATTCAGTACTTC
CDR3aa: CSVEVGGLAKNIQYF

d_gene: NA
abundance: NA
j_gene: TRBJ1-1
v_gene: TRBV3-1
CDR3nt: TGTGCCAGCAGTCGGTCAGACACTGAAGCTTTCTTT
CDR3aa: CASSRSDTEAFF

d_gene: NA
abundance: NA
j_gene: TRBJ2-1
v_gene: TRBV24-1
CDR3nt: TGTGCCACCAGTGATGGGATTCGAGGATTCGCTGAGCAGTTCTTC
CDR3aa: CATSDGIRGFAEQFF

d_gene: NA
abundance: NA
j_gene: TRBJ1-1
v_gene: TRBV27
CDR3nt: TGTGCCAGCAGCCCGCTTTTACGCACTGAAGCTTTCTTT
CDR3aa: CASSPLLRTEAFF

d_gene: NA
abundance: NA
j_gene: TRBJ1-1
v_gene: TRBV6-1
CDR3nt: TGTGCCAGCAGTGGCCGGGGGAACACTGAAGCTTTCTTT
CDR3aa: CASSGRGNTEAFF

d_gene: NA
abundance: few
j_gene: TRBJ2-3
v_gene: TRBV6-2/TRBV6-3
CDR3nt: TGTGCCAGCAGCCCCTCGGAGGATACGCAGTATTTT
CDR3aa: CASSPSEDTQYF

d_gene: NA
abundance: many
j_gene: TRBJ2-1
v_gene: TRBV7-6
CDR3nt: TGTGCCAGCAGCTTGGCAGTCCGGACAGACCTTACCTACAATGAGCAGTTCTTC
CDR3aa: CASSLAVRTDLTYNEQFF

d_gene: TRBD2
abundance: few
j_gene: TRBJ2-7
v_gene: TRBV20-1
CDR3nt: TGCAGTGCTGAGTGGGCTAGCGGGGGCGAGGCCTACGAGCAGTACTTC
CDR3aa: CSAEWASGGEAYEQYF

d_gene: TRBD2
abundance: many
j_gene: TRBJ2-3
v_gene: TRBV28
CDR3nt: TGTGCCAGCAGTACCCTTAATAGCGGGAGGGCCAGAGATACGCAGTATTTT
CDR3aa: CASSTLNSGRARDTQYF

d_gene: NA
abundance: many
j_gene: TRBJ2-1
v_gene: TRBV5-1
CDR3nt: TGCGCCAGCAGCTTGGCGGGGCTAGCATACGAGCAGTTCTTC
CDR3aa: CASSLAGLAYEQFF